The 27 T cell receptor beta chains in this list originate from one sample, sequenced in a study of cytomegalovirus exposure and HLA in healthy donors. The PCR had 60 Vbeta and 13 Jbeta primers. The repertoire was sequenced with immunoSEQ multiplex PCR; TCRdb's copy has only in-frame clones and lacks some. The profile shows 170,000 or so clones, 77% of them singletons. Sequencing was performed on PBMCs. These receptors were obtained from a woman in her sixties in good health and CMV-seropositive.

Details on this clone: A junction boundary mismatches the germline segment, possibly from a read error. The genes are TRBV6-1 and TRBJ2-4; no firm D call. This CDR3 is built from 12 residues. Germline CDR1 reads MNHNS; CDR2 reads SASEGT. CDR3 bases: TGTGCCGTTGGTTTTTCCAAAAACAGTCAGTACTTC. Its translation: CAVGFSKNSQYF.

The CDR3 DNA reads TGTGCCATCAGTACGGCACAGGGCCTTGCAACTAATGAAAAACTGTTTTTT. It codes for CAISTAQGLATNEKLFF. The chain joins TRBV10-3 to TRBJ1-4; possible D gene TRBD1, 6 bases. This CDR3 comprises 17 residues. CDR1 and CDR2 from the germline V gene are ENHRY and SYGVKD. Trimming removed 5 bases at V and 0 bases at J, with 16 bases between.

In this sample, this clone turned up a few times. V and J are TRBV6-5 and TRBJ1-5; a possible D gene is TRBD1 (6 bases). The CDR3 consists of 13 residues. Trimming removed 5 bases at V and 6 bases at J, with 11 bases between. The germline gives CDR1 MNHEY, CDR2 SVGAGI. The CDR3, as DNA: TGTGCCAGCAGTAGGACAGTCGGTCAGCCCCAGCATTTT. It translates to CASSRTVGQPQHF.

The rearrangement links TRBV28 to TRBJ2-7, with 10 bases that match TRBD1. The CDR3 contains 15 residues. Germline V gene data show CDR1 as MDHEN and CDR2 as SYDVKM. V gave up 5 bases and J gave up 5 bases; unmatched junction bases: 9. The CDR3 DNA follows: TGTGCCAGCAGTCCCCGGACAGGGGGACGAAACGAGCAGTACTTC. The encoded protein is CASSPRTGGRNEQYF.

The chain uses TRBV7-9 and TRBJ2-2; TRBD2 matches 7 bases. This CDR3 has 16 residues. V dropped 1 base and J dropped 5; count of bases not matched to a gene: 7. Germline values: CDR1 SEHNR, CDR2 FQNEAQ (reference sequence). The CDR3 protein is CASSLGLADGTGELFF. In DNA, the CDR3 is TGTGCCAGCAGCTTAGGTCTAGCGGACGGAACCGGGGAGCTGTTTTTT.

This clone was seen a few times. The chain joins TRBV7-6 to TRBJ2-7, with D hard to call. The V gene lost 5 bases and the J gene lost 4 bases, with 15 bases spanning the gap. Looked up from germline, CDR1 is SGHVS and CDR2 is FNYEAQ. The CDR3 is 14 amino acids. CDR3 loop: CASSPEQERYEQYF. For the CDR3, the DNA is TGTGCCAGCAGCCCAGAGCAGGAACGGTACGAGCAGTACTTC.

This clone was counted a few times. The CDR3 loop reads CAKGTRSGRAGEQYF. The CDR3 DNA follows: TGCGCCAAAGGGACCCGGAGCGGGAGGGCCGGCGAGCAGTACTTC. The rearrangement joins TRBV4-1 to TRBJ2-7, with 10 bases that match TRBD2. CDR1 is MGHRA, CDR2 YSYEKL, per germline. CDR3 length: 15 amino acids. After removal of 10 bases from V and 6 bases from J, the junction contained 15 bases not matched to a gene.

V usage is TRBV2 and J usage is TRBJ2-1; unclear D gene. This CDR3 comprises 11 residues. Germline V lookup: CDR1 SNHLY, CDR2 FYNNEI. V lost 0 bases and J lost 12, with 6 bases in between. CDR3 loop: CASSEALRQFF. In DNA, the CDR3 is TGTGCCAGCAGTGAAGCTCTAAGGCAGTTCTTC.

The chain joins TRBV7-3 to TRBJ2-1; 14 bases align to TRBD2. CDR3 length: 16 residues. V shed 5 bases, J shed 8 bases, and the junction held 8 bases outside the gene matches. CDR1 SGHTA and CDR2 FQGTGA come from the germline V gene. CDR3 bases: TGTGCCAGCAGCCCACGACTAGCGGGGGGGTTAGATGAGCAGTTCTTC. It yields the protein CASSPRLAGGLDEQFF.

In this sample, this clone turned up once. The CDR3 is CASSLENYGYTF. The CDR3 nucleotides read TGTGCCAGCAGTTTAGAGAACTATGGCTACACCTTC. The chain has TRBV28 and TRBJ1-2, with no clear D. The CDR3 runs to 12 residues. The germline gives CDR1 MDHEN, CDR2 SYDVKM. The V end was cut by 2 bases, the J end by 2 bases, with 3 bases between.

The chain has TRBV5-8 and TRBJ2-5; maybe TRBD2 (5 bases). CDR3 length: 14 residues. Germline-derived CDR1 and CDR2 are SGHTS and YDEGEE. Trimming pared 2 bases from V and 7 bases from J, leaving 15 bases between. The chain's CDR3 is CASSFRTARRTQYF. The DNA of the CDR3 is TGTGCCAGCAGCTTCCGGACTGCACGGAGGACCCAGTACTTC.

J is TRBJ2-1 and V is TRBV4-2, with 14 bases fitting TRBD2. V trimming: 0 bases; J trimming: 9 bases; junction bases outside the gene matches: 4. The CDR3 covers 16 residues. Per germline, CDR1 LGHNA and CDR2 YNFKEQ. This chain's CDR3 is CASSQDRLAGGTEQFF. The CDR3 DNA is TGTGCCAGCAGCCAAGACCGACTAGCGGGAGGGACTGAGCAGTTCTTC.

The chain carries TRBV9 and TRBJ2-1, with TRBD2 identical over 14 bases. Germline CDR1 SGDLS, CDR2 YYNGEE. V was clipped by 4 bases and J by 9 bases; unmatched bases: 9. This CDR3 has 16 amino acids. The CDR3: CASSTRLAGGPGEQFF. CDR3 nucleotide sequence: TGTGCCAGCAGCACCAGACTAGCGGGGGGGCCGGGTGAGCAGTTCTTC.

The CDR3 is CASSGLAGYGETQYF. CDR3 nucleotide sequence: TGTGCCAGCAGCGGCCTAGCGGGATATGGTGAGACCCAGTACTTC. V usage is TRBV9 and J usage is TRBJ2-5; 9 nucleotides align to TRBD2. The CDR3 is 15 residues long. The J segment lost 5 bases and the V segment lost 3 bases, leaving 8 bases of the junction unmatched. Germline-derived CDR1 and CDR2 are SGDLS and YYNGEE.

This clone was seen a few times. J is TRBJ2-7 and V is TRBV7-8; 10 bases match TRBD1. Germline CDR1 SGHVS, CDR2 FQNEAQ. The J segment lost 3 bases and the V segment lost 4 bases, leaving 6 bases of the junction unmatched. The length of the CDR3 is 15 residues. The CDR3 nucleotides are TGTGCCAGCAGCTCCCAGGGGACAGGGGTCTACGAGCAGTACTTC. This sequence encodes CASSSQGTGVYEQYF.

This clone was observed a single time. The chain is built from TRBV19 and TRBJ2-2; 14 positions match TRBD2. V dropped 5 bases and J dropped 4; count of bases not matched to a gene: 9. CDR1 LNHDA and CDR2 SQIVND come from the germline V gene (reference sequence). The CDR3 contains 18 residues. CDR3 coding DNA: TGTGCCAGTAGTGGCCACGGGACTAGCGGGAGAAGCACCGGGGAGCTGTTTTTT. Protein product: CASSGHGTSGRSTGELFF. Drawing the rest from reference TRBV19 and TRBJ2-2, the complete variable domain is DGGITQSPKYLFRKEGQNVTLSCEQNLNHDAMYWYRQDPGQGLRLIYYSQIVNDFQKGDIAEGYSVSREKKESFPLTVTSAQKNPTAFYLCASSGHGTSGRSTGELFFGEGSRLTVL.

This clone was counted once. This chain uses TRBV5-6 with TRBJ2-7, with 9 nucleotides matching TRBD1. The germline V gene has CDR1 SGHDT and CDR2 YYEEEE. V trimming: 2 bases; J trimming: 4 bases; junction bases outside the gene matches: 7. The CDR3 is 15 amino acids. This CDR3 reads CASSFGTGLKYEQYF. For the CDR3, the DNA is TGTGCCAGCAGCTTCGGGACAGGGCTAAAGTACGAGCAGTACTTC.

This clone was recorded once. The CDR3: CASGQGSYEQYF. The CDR3 nucleotides are TGTGCCAGCGGGCAGGGGTCCTACGAGCAGTACTTC. The chain couples TRBV16 to TRBJ2-7; perhaps TRBD1 as D (6 bases). CDR1 is KGHSY and CDR2 is FQNENV in the germline V gene. The CDR3 has 12 residues. V lost 8 bases to trimming and J lost 1 base, with 9 bases between them.

The V and J genes are TRBV9 and TRBJ1-1; no firm D call. V was pared by 0 bases and J by 1 base, with 13 bases between. This CDR3 is 16 amino acids long. CDR1 is SGDLS, CDR2 YYNGEE, per germline. CDR3 sequence (DNA): TGTGCCAGCAGCGTAGAGGTCGGGGTCCCGAACACTGAAGCTTTCTTT. Translating it yields CASSVEVGVPNTEAFF.

V and J are TRBV10-3 and TRBJ2-2; 7 bases fit TRBD2. The ends lost 11 bases at V and 4 bases at J; junction bases unmatched: 7. This CDR3 region has 13 residues. The germline gives CDR1 ENHRY, CDR2 SYGVKD. CDR3 protein: CAAGGGVTGELFF. The CDR3 DNA reads as TGTGCCGCCGGGGGAGGGGTCACCGGGGAGCTGTTTTTT.

The chain couples TRBV9 to TRBJ2-1; no reliable D call. Germline V gene data show CDR1 as SGDLS and CDR2 as YYNGEE. CDR3 length equals 14 residues. The germline V and J ends were trimmed by 0 bases and 0 bases, with 4 bases remaining between them. CDR3 residues: CASSVGYSYNEQFF. CDR3 DNA: TGTGCCAGCAGCGTAGGTTACTCCTACAATGAGCAGTTCTTC.

The chain joins TRBV7-8 to TRBJ1-6; no definite D call. V lost 0 bases and J 5 bases, leaving 8 bases between the germline ends. The CDR3 runs to 15 residues. In germline, CDR1 is SGHVS, CDR2 FQNEAQ. CDR3 region: CASSLAQVDNSPLHF. CDR3 sequence (DNA): TGTGCCAGCAGCTTAGCGCAGGTGGATAATTCACCCCTCCACTTT.

The chain couples TRBV6-5 to TRBJ1-4; D is unclear. Germline loops: CDR1 MNHEY, CDR2 SVGAGI. The CDR3 spans 13 residues. V was pared by 6 bases and J by 7 bases, with 12 bases between. Here the CDR3 DNA reads TGTGCCAGCAGAGAGGGAGGCGGTGAAAAACTGTTTTTT. It encodes CASREGGGEKLFF.

The chain uses TRBV5-4 and TRBJ2-5, with a possible D match to TRBD2 (5 bases). The CDR3 consists of 14 residues. V was trimmed by 3 bases and J by 5 bases, leaving 14 bases between them. Germline CDR1 reads SGHNT; CDR2 reads YYREEE (reference sequence). CDR3 sequence: CASSSGLDGETQYF. Here the CDR3 DNA reads TGTGCCAGCAGCTCAGGACTGGACGGGGAGACCCAGTACTTC.

The chain joins TRBV29-1 to TRBJ2-1, with TRBD1 matching over 8 bases. The V and J ends lost 7 bases and 5 bases, in that order; junction bases with no gene match: 10. The CDR3 is made up of 14 amino acids. Germline CDR1 is SQVTM and CDR2 is ANQGSEA. In DNA, the CDR3 is TGCAGCGGAAGTACCGGGACAGGAGACAATGAGCAGTTCTTC. Encoded protein: CSGSTGTGDNEQFF.

The chain has TRBV5-1 and TRBJ2-1; 8 bases align to TRBD2. Germline CDR1 and CDR2: SGHRS and YFSETQ. CDR3 size: 17 residues. Unmatched junction bases numbered 10, after V lost 4 bases and J lost 1 base. CDR3 DNA sequence: TGCGCCAGCAGCGGGACTAGATCCGGCGGGTCCTACAATGAGCAGTTCTTC. This gives the protein CASSGTRSGGSYNEQFF.

The V and J genes are TRBV7-3 and TRBJ2-1, with 8 bases lining up with TRBD2. CDR3 length: 13 amino acids. V lost 8 bases, J lost 9 bases, and 9 bases stayed unmatched. Germline V gene data show CDR1 as SGHTA and CDR2 as FQGTGA. The CDR3 reads CASGTGGPGEQFF. The DNA for the CDR3 is TGTGCCAGCGGAACGGGGGGGCCGGGTGAGCAGTTCTTC.